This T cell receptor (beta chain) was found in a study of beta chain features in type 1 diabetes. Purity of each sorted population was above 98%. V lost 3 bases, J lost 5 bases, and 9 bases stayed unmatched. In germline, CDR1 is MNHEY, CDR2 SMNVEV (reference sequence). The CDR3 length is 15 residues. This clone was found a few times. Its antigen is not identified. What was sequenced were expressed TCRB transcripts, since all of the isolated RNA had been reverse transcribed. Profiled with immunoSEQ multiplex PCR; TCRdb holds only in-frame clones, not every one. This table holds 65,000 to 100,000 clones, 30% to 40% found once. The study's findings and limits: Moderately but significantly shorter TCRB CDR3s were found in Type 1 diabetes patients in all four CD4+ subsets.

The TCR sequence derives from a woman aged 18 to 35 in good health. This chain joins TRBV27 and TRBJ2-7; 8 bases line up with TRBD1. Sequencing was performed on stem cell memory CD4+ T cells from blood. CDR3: CASSFWDRSHHEQYF. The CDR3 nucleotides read TGTGCCAGCAGTTTTTGGGACAGGTCCCATCACGAGCAGTACTTC.